This T cell receptor (beta chain) was documented in a study of blood T cell repertoires in COVID-19. Study background: Sites across the United States, Italy and Spain contributed samples from acute and convalescent COVID-19. PBMCs, B-cell-depleted T cells, or T cells were the source of the cDNA or gDNA that made up the material.

The V gene's germline CDR1 is SGHAT and CDR2 FQNNGV. CDR3 length equals 19 residues. Trimming cost V 5 bases and J 3 bases; bases outside gene matches: 17. Original analysis: It was from reference gene primer amplification that nucleated cell counts were estimated. Assay used: immunoSEQ multiplex PCR; TCRdb lists only in-frame clones, some missing. That table gives V, J and clone size, and the DNA gave D and trimming. The sample carries some 220,000 clones, 65% to 85% recorded once. Input material: peripheral blood. This rearrangement joins TRBV11-2 to TRBJ2-5; TRBD2 matches 11 bases. This TCR was sampled from a woman in her fifties or sixties with acute or convalescent COVID-19. As DNA, the CDR3 is TGTGCCAGCAGCCGGAGGCTAGCGGGGGGCCAACTCCATAAAGAGACCCAGTACTTC. Translation gives CASSRRLAGGQLHKETQYF. Using reference TRBV11-2 and TRBJ2-5 for the parts outside the CDR3, the full variable domain is EAGVAQSPRYKIIEKRQSVAFWCNPISGHATLYWYQQILGQGPKLLIQFQNNGVVDDSQLPKDRFSAERLKGVDSTLKIQPAKLEDSAVYLCASSRRLAGGQLHKETQYFGPGTRLLVL.